This TCR beta chain is drawn from a study of blood T cell repertoires in COVID-19. Overall study: In each case, the material was cDNA or gDNA derived from T cells, B-cell-depleted T cells, or PBMCs.

Seattle researchers signed up patients amid active infection and tracked them longitudinally. Germline V gene data show CDR1 as SQVTM and CDR2 as ANQGSEA. The CDR3 is 12 residues long. The V gene lost 3 bases and the J gene lost 2 bases, with 6 bases spanning the gap. Authors' data handling: How many nucleated cells were present was estimated from reference gene primer amplification. Measured with immunoSEQ multiplex PCR; TCRdb has only the in-frame clones, and not every one. The V and J calls and clone size come from that table; D and trimming were worked out from the DNA. The data show about 300,000 clones, 91% seen once.

Sequences were obtained from peripheral blood. This clonotype originated in a woman in her 30s with COVID-19, enrolled during active disease. The chain recombines TRBV29-1 with TRBJ2-3, with D unresolved. CDR3 sequence reads: CSVDQNTDTQYF. The CDR3 DNA reads as TGCAGCGTTGACCAAAACACAGATACGCAGTATTTT.